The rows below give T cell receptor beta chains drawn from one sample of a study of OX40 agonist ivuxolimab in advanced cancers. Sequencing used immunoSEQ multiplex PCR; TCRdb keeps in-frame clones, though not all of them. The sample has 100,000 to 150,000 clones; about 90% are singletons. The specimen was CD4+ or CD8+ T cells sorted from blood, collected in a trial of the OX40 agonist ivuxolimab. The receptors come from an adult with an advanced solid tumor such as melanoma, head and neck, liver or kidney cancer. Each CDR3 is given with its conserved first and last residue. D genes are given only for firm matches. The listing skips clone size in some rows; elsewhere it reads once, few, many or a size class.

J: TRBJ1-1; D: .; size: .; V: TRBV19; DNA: TGTGCCAGTAGCGCTATCCACCGGGGCACTGAAGCTTTCTTT; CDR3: CASSAIHRGTEAFF
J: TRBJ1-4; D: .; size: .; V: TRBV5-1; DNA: TGCGCCAGCAGTCTGGGGGGCCAAACTAATGAAAAACTGTTTTTT; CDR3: CASSLGGQTNEKLFF
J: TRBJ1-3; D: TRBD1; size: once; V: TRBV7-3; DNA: TGTGCCAGCAGCTCCACAGGGGGACCTGGAAACACCATATATTTT; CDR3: CASSSTGGPGNTIYF
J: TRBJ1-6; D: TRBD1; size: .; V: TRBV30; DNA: TGTGCCTGGAGGACCGGGACAGTTAATTCACCCCTCCACTTT; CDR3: CAWRTGTVNSPLHF
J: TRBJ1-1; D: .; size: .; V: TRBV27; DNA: TGTGCCAGCAGTTTTTCACGGGGAGGGAAAACTGAAGCTTTCTTT; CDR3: CASSFSRGGKTEAFF
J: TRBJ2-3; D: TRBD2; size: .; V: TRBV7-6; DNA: TGTGCCAGCAGCGGGACTAGCGCCGAACATGATACGCAGTATTTT; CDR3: CASSGTSAEHDTQYF
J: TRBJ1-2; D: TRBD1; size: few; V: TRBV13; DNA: TGTGCCAGCAGCGCTTGGGACAGGTGGGATGGCTACACCTTC; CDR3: CASSAWDRWDGYTF
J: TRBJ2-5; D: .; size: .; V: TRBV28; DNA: TGTGCCAGCAGGGTACGGGACATAGCGGATCAAGAGACCCAGTACTTC; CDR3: CASRVRDIADQETQYF
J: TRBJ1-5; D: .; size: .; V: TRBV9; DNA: TGTGCCAGCAGCCCCACCGTGGGGACAAATCAGCCCCAGCATTTT; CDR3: CASSPTVGTNQPQHF
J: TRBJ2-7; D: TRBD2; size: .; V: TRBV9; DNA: TGTGCCAGCAGCCCCCTAGGTACTAGCGGCTACGAGCAGTACTTC; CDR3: CASSPLGTSGYEQYF
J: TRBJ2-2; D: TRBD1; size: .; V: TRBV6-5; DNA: TGTGCCAGCAGGGGACAGGGTAACACCGGGGAGCTGTTTTTT; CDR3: CASRGQGNTGELFF
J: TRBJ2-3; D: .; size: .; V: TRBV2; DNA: TGTGCCAGCAGTGACGGGGTCATCCGCACAGATACGCAGTATTTT; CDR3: CASSDGVIRTDTQYF
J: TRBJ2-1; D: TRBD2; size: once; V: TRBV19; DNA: TGTGCCAGTAGTGGCAGACTAGCGGACTCCTACAATGAGCAGTTCTTC; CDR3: CASSGRLADSYNEQFF
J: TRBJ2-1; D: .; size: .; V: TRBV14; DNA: TGTGCCAGCAGCCTCCTAGCGACCATAGCCTACAATGAGCAGTTCTTC; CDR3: CASSLLATIAYNEQFF
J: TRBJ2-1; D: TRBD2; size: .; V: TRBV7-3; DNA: TGTGCCAGCAGCTTAAGGCGGGAGCCGTACAATGAGCAGTTCTTC; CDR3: CASSLRREPYNEQFF
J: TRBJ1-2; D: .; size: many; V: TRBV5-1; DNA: TGCGCCAGCAGCTCCCAAGGGGTTCCCGCCTCGGTCGATGGCTACACCTTC; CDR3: CASSSQGVPASVDGYTF
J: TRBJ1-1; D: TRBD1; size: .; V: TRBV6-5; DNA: TGTGCCAGCAGCCGACAGGGGATGAACACTGAAGCTTTCTTT; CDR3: CASSRQGMNTEAFF
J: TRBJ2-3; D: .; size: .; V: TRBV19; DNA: TGTGCCAGTAGTATAGGCCGCCGGGATACGCAGTATTTT; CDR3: CASSIGRRDTQYF
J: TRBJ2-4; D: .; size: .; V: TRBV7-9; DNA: TGTGCCAGCAGCACGGCCCCAGCTGCTTTGGGCAAAAACATTCAGTACTTC; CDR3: CASSTAPAALGKNIQYF
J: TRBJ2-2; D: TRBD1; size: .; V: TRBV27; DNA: TGTGCCAGCAGTGGGACAGGGAAAGGGGACGGGGAGCTGTTTTTT; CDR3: CASSGTGKGDGELFF
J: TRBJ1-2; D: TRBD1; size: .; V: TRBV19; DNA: TGTGCCAGTAGTATTGGACAGGGAACGGGCTACACCTTC; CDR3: CASSIGQGTGYTF
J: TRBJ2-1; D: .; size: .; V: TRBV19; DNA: TGTGCCAGTGCCGGGAGGGGGCAGGATTACAATGAGCAGTTCTTC; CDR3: CASAGRGQDYNEQFF
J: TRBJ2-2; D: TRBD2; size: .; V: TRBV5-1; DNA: TGCGCCAGCAGCTTGGTAGGCGGGAGTAGCGGCACCGGGGAGCTGTTTTTT; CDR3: CASSLVGGSSGTGELFF
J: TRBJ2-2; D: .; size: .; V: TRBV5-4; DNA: TGTGCCAGCAGCTTCCGAAGTACCGTGACAGTGAACACCGGGGAGCTGTTTTTT; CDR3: CASSFRSTVTVNTGELFF
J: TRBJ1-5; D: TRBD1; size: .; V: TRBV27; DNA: TGTGCCAGCAGGGATGGGACAGATCAGCCCCAGCATTTT; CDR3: CASRDGTDQPQHF
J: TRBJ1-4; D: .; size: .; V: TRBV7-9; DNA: TGTGCCAGCAGTCTCACGGGGACAACTAATGAAAAACTGTTTTTT; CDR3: CASSLTGTTNEKLFF
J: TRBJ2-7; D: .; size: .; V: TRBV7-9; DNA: TGTGCCAGCAGCTTGTTCCCAAGCTCCTACGAGCAGTACTTC; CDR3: CASSLFPSSYEQYF
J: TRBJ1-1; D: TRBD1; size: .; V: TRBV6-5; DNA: TGTGCCAGCAGAAGGACAGGGAACACTGAAGCTTTCTTT; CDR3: CASRRTGNTEAFF
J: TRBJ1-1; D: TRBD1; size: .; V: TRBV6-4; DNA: TGTGCCAGCAGCCTAGGACAGGGGGATACTGAAGCTTTCTTT; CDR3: CASSLGQGDTEAFF
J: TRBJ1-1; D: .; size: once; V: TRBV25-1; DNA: TGTGCCAGCAGATTACCGGTTGGGGACACTGAAGCTTTCTTT; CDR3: CASRLPVGDTEAFF
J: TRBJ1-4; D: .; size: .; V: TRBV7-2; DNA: TGTGCCAGCAGCTTAGCCAGGGAGGACGAAAAACTGTTTTTT; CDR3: CASSLAREDEKLFF
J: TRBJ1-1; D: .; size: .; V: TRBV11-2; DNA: TGTGCCAGCAGCTTTTCTGGGACCTCGGGCGCTTTCTTT; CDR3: CASSFSGTSGAFF
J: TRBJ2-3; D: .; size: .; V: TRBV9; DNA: TGTGCCAGCAGCGCCAGGGGGGGCACAGATACGCAGTATTTT; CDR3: CASSARGGTDTQYF
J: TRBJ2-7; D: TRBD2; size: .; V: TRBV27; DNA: TGTGCCAGCAGTTTACGCGGGGGAAGCGTCTCCTACGAGCAGTACTTC; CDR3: CASSLRGGSVSYEQYF
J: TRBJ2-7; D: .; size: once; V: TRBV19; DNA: TGTGCCAGTAGTATTAACTACGAGCAGTACTTC; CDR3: CASSINYEQYF
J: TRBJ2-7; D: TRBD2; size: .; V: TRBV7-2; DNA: TGTGCCAGCAGCTTAGATGCGGGAGTGTACGAGCAGTACTTC; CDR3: CASSLDAGVYEQYF
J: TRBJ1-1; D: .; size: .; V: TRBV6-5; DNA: TGTGCCAGCAGTTACTCGGCAGGGGACACTGAAGCTTTCTTT; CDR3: CASSYSAGDTEAFF
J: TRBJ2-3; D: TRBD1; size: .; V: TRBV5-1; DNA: TGCGCCAGCAAAGTAAGGACAGGGTATACAGATACGCAGTATTTT; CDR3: CASKVRTGYTDTQYF
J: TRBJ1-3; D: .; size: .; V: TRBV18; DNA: TGTGCCAGCTCACCAGGACAGTTAGGCTCTGGAAACACCATATATTTT; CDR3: CASSPGQLGSGNTIYF
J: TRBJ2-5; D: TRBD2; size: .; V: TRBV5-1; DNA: TGCGCCAGCAGCTTCGGGACTAGCGGGAGGGAGACCCAGTACTTC; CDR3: CASSFGTSGRETQYF
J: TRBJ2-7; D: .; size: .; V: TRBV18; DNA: TGTGCCAGCTCACCAGGGGCCTCCACCTACGAGCAGTACTTC; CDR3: CASSPGASTYEQYF
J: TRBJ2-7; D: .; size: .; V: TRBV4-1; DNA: TGCGCCAGCAGCCAAGTTCAACAGGTTTCCTACGAGCAGTACTTC; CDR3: CASSQVQQVSYEQYF
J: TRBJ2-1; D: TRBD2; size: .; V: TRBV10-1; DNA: TGCGCCTCGGCGGGAGGGCTCTACAATGAGCAGTTCTTC; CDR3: CASAGGLYNEQFF
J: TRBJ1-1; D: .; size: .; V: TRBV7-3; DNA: TGTGCCAGCAGCTTAAAGCAGGTCGGGGTTGCTGAAGCTTTCTTT; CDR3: CASSLKQVGVAEAFF
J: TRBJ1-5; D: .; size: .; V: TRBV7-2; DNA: TGTGCCAGCAGCTTAGCAGGGAGCAATCAGCCCCAGCATTTT; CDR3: CASSLAGSNQPQHF
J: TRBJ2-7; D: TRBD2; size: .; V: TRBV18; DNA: TGTGCCAGCGGGCCGGGACTAGGGTCCTACGAGCAGTACTTC; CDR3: CASGPGLGSYEQYF
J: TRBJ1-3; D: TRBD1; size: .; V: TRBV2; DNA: TGTGCCAGCATGACAGGGGGAAACACCATATATTTT; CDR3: CASMTGGNTIYF
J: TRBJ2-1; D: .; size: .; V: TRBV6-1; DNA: TGTGCCAGCAGTGTCGGAGGGGGCAATGAGCAGTTCTTC; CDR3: CASSVGGGNEQFF
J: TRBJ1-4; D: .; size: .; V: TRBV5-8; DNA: TGTGCCAGCAGCAGAGGACAGTTTAATGAAAAACTGTTTTTT; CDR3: CASSRGQFNEKLFF
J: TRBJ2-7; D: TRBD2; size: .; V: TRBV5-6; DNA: TGTGCCAGCAGCTTGCAGCTAGCGGGAGGCCACGAGCAGTACTTC; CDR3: CASSLQLAGGHEQYF
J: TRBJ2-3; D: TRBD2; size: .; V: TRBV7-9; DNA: TGTGCCAGTTGTAGCGGGACCACAGATACGCAGTATTTT; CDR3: CASCSGTTDTQYF
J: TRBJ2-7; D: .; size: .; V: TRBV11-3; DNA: TGTGCCAGCGCAAAGGGGGCGGGGGAGCAGTACTTC; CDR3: CASAKGAGEQYF
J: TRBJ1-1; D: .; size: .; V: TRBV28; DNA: TGTGCCAGCAGTTTATGGGGGGACACTGAAGCTTTCTTT; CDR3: CASSLWGDTEAFF
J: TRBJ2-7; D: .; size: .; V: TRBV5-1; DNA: TGCGCCAGCAGCCAGGAGGGCCCTAAATACGAGCAGTACTTC; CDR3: CASSQEGPKYEQYF